The subject of this entry is one T cell receptor beta chain. The CDR3 has 14 residues. Looked up from germline, CDR1 is MGHDK and CDR2 is SYGVNS. J gave up 7 bases and V 6 bases, and 6 bases lay outside the gene matches. These data originate in a study of memory CD8 T cells in hepatitis C reinfection. Study background: After reinfection, a couple of primary-infection resolvers became chronically infected. Samples late or after reinfection came 12 to 24 weeks post-detection.

Sequenced by immunoSEQ multiplex PCR; TCRdb stores in-frame clones only, minus some. The table shows just over 45,000 clones, with about 88% occurring only once. The time point: late/post reinfection, 12 to 24 weeks after detection. No in vitro expansion preceded TCR sequencing of the sorted cells. The Montreal HEPCO cohort supplied donors who inject drugs. At all three reinfection time points, viable CD3+ CD8+ CD45RO- cells from a couple of donors served as controls. The receptor's source is a man aged 18 to 29 with hepatitis C virus infection. The rearrangement uses TRBV25-1 and TRBJ2-1; 10 nucleotides align to TRBD2. The sample was naive CD8+ T cells sorted from blood. This chain's CDR3 is CASRYSGGNNEQFF. CDR3 DNA sequence: TGTGCCAGCAGATATAGCGGGGGGAATAATGAGCAGTTCTTC.